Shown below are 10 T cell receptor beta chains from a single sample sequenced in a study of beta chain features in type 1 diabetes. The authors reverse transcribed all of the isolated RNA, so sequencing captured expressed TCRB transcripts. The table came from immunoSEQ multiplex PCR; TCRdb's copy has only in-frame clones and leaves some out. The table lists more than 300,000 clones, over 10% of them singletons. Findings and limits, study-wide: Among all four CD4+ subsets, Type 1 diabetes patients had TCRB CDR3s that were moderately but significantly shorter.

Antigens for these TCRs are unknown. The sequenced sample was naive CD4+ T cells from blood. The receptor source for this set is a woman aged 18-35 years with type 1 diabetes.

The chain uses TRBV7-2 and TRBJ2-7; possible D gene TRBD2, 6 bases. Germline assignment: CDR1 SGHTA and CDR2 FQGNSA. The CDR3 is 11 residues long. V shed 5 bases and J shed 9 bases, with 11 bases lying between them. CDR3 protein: CASSPPGGQYF. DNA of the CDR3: TGTGCCAGCAGCCCCCCCGGGGGGCAGTACTTC.

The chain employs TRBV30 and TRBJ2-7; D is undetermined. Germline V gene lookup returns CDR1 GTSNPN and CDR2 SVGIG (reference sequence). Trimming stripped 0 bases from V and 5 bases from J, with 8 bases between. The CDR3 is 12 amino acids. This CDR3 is CAWSVRPDEQYF. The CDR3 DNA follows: TGTGCCTGGAGTGTCCGCCCAGACGAGCAGTACTTC.

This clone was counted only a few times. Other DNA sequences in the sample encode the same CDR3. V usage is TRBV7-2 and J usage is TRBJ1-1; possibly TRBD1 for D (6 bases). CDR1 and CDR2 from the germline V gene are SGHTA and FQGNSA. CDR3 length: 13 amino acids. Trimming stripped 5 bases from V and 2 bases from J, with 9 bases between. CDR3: CASSLQGNTEAFF. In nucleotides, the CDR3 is TGTGCCAGCAGCCTACAGGGAAACACTGAAGCTTTCTTT.

CDR3 protein: CASSLGRTSFETQYF. The CDR3 region has the DNA TGTGCCAGCAGCTTAGGCCGGACTAGTTTCGAGACCCAGTACTTC. The J gene is TRBJ2-5, the V gene TRBV11-2; 7 bases fit TRBD2. This CDR3 has 15 amino acids. Germline V gene data show CDR1 as SGHAT and CDR2 as FQNNGV. V lost 1 base and J lost 5; bases outside the gene matches: 7.

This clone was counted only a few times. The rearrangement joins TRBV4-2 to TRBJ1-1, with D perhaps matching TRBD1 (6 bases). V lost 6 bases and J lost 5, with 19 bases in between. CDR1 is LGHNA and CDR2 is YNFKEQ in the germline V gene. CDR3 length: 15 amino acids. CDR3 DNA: TGTGCCAGCAGTCCGGATACAGGGTGGAGGACTGAAGCTTTCTTT. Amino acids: CASSPDTGWRTEAFF.

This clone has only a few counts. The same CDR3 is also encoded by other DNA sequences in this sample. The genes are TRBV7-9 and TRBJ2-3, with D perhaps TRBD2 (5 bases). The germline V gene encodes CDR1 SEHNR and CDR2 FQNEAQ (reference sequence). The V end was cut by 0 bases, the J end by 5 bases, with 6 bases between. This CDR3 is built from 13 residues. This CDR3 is CASSLAGEDTQYF. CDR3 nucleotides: TGTGCCAGCAGCTTAGCGGGAGAAGATACGCAGTATTTT. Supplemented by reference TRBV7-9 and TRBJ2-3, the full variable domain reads DTGVSQNPRHKITKRGQNVTFRCDPISEHNRLYWYRQTLGQGPEFLTYFQNEAQLEKSRLLSDRFSAERPKGSFSTLEIQRTEQGDSAMYLCASSLAGEDTQYFGPGTRLTVL.

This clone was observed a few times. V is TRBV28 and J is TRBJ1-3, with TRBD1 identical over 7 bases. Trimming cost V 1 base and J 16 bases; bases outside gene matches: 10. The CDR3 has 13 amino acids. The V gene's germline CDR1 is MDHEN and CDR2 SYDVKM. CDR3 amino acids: CASSLYGRGDSYF. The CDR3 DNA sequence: TGTGCCAGCAGTTTATATGGTCGAGGGGACAGCTATTTT.

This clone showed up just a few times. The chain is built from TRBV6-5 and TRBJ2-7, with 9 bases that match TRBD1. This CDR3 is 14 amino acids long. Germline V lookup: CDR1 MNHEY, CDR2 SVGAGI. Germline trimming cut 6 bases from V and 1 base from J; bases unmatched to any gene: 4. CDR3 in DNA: TGTGCCAGCAGGATCGGGACAGGGTCCTACGAGCAGTACTTC. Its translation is CASRIGTGSYEQYF.

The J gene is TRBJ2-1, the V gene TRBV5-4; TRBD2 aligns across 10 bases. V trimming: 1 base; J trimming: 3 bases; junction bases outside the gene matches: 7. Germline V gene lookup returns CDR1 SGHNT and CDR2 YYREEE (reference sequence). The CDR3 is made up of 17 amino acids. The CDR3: CASSLLFQREGYNEQFF. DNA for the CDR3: TGTGCCAGCAGCTTGTTGTTCCAGCGGGAGGGCTACAATGAGCAGTTCTTC.

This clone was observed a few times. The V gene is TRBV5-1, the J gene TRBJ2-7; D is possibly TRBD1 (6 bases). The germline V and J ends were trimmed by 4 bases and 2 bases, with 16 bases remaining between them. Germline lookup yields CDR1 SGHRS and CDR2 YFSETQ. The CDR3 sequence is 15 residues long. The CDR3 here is CASSPLGQTPYEQYF. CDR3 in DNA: TGCGCCAGCAGCCCCCTCGGACAGACCCCCTACGAGCAGTACTTC.